These T cell receptor beta chains were read from a single sample in a study of CD8 T cells in ankylosing spondylitis. In TCRdb, the 5' RACE reads were re-called with MiXCR into one record per CDR3 protein. Of some 400,000 distinct CDR3 sequences listed, 20% to 25% are singletons. What was sequenced was blood, either unsorted or a sorted T cell fraction (not recorded which). The receptors were sampled from a male donor with ankylosing spondylitis. Both conserved end residues are part of each CDR3. D genes are given only for firm matches. Clone size is shown for a subset of rows, as once, few, many or a class of expanded clone.

cdr3_nt: TGCAGCGTTCACCCGGGCTTAGCGGGAGAGCAGTTCTTC; cdr3_aa: CSVHPGLAGEQFF; j_call: TRBJ2-1; clone_size: many; d_call: TRBD2; v_call: TRBV29-1
cdr3_nt: TGTGCCACCGCTCGCGGTGTTCAGGTGGCCGGGGAGCTGTTTTTT; cdr3_aa: CATARGVQVAGELFF; j_call: TRBJ2-2; clone_size: few; d_call: .; v_call: TRBV15
cdr3_nt: TGTGCCAGCAGCCAAGCCCTTCCCTCCTACAATGAGCAGTTCTTC; cdr3_aa: CASSQALPSYNEQFF; j_call: TRBJ2-1; clone_size: .; d_call: .; v_call: TRBV3-1
cdr3_nt: TGCAGTGCTAGATTAGCAGGCACCGGGGAGCTGTTTTTT; cdr3_aa: CSARLAGTGELFF; j_call: TRBJ2-2; clone_size: .; d_call: .; v_call: TRBV20-1
cdr3_nt: TGTGCCAGCAGCGTTGATAGGGGTGCGAACACCGGGGAGCTGTTTTTT; cdr3_aa: CASSVDRGANTGELFF; j_call: TRBJ2-2; clone_size: .; d_call: .; v_call: TRBV9
cdr3_nt: TGTGCCATCAGTGAGTCGATGGGTCTAGAGCAGTACTTC; cdr3_aa: CAISESMGLEQYF; j_call: TRBJ2-7; clone_size: few; d_call: .; v_call: TRBV10-3
cdr3_nt: TGTGCCAGCAGCTTAGTAAATCGCGGGGGCGGCTACACCTTC; cdr3_aa: CASSLVNRGGGYTF; j_call: TRBJ1-2; clone_size: many; d_call: .; v_call: TRBV7-8
cdr3_nt: TGTGCCAGCAGCCAAGGGAGACAAGTCTACGAGCAGTACTTC; cdr3_aa: CASSQGRQVYEQYF; j_call: TRBJ2-7; clone_size: few; d_call: .; v_call: TRBV4-2
cdr3_nt: TGCGCCAGCAGCATAACTCCAGACCGGAACACTGAAGCTTTCTTT; cdr3_aa: CASSITPDRNTEAFF; j_call: TRBJ1-1; clone_size: few; d_call: .; v_call: TRBV5-1
cdr3_nt: TGTGCCACCAGTTCCCCGGACCCCGGGGAGCTGTTTTTT; cdr3_aa: CATSSPDPGELFF; j_call: TRBJ2-2; clone_size: many; d_call: .; v_call: TRBV24-1
cdr3_nt: TGCGCCAGCAGCCTTCCTACCCGGGACCGGAGCAATCAGCCCCAGCATTTT; cdr3_aa: CASSLPTRDRSNQPQHF; j_call: TRBJ1-5; clone_size: few; d_call: .; v_call: TRBV4-1
cdr3_nt: TGTGCCAGCAGCCAAGTTTTAGGGGGCGTTGAGCAGTTCTTC; cdr3_aa: CASSQVLGGVEQFF; j_call: TRBJ2-1; clone_size: few; d_call: TRBD1; v_call: TRBV14
cdr3_nt: TGCGCCAGCAGCCGGACGGCAGAAGGCTACACCTTC; cdr3_aa: CASSRTAEGYTF; j_call: TRBJ1-2; clone_size: .; d_call: .; v_call: TRBV5-1
cdr3_nt: TGCATGGGGGGGACTAGCGGTACCCTGACCCAAGAGACCCAGTACTTC; cdr3_aa: CMGGTSGTLTQETQYF; j_call: TRBJ2-5; clone_size: .; d_call: TRBD2; v_call: TRBV29-1
cdr3_nt: TGTGCCAGCAGCTTAGGGCGAGGGCCTTACAATGAGCAGTTCTTC; cdr3_aa: CASSLGRGPYNEQFF; j_call: TRBJ2-1; clone_size: few; d_call: .; v_call: TRBV7-2
cdr3_nt: TGTGCCAGCAGTTTATCCGGGCTGAGGGGGACCCAGTACTTC; cdr3_aa: CASSLSGLRGTQYF; j_call: TRBJ2-5; clone_size: few; d_call: .; v_call: TRBV28
cdr3_nt: TGTGCCAGTAGTATAGATCGGAGCTTAAATTTCGCAGATACGCAGTATTTT; cdr3_aa: CASSIDRSLNFADTQYF; j_call: TRBJ2-3; clone_size: few; d_call: .; v_call: TRBV19
cdr3_nt: TGTGCCAGCAGCTTGAGCGTGGGTGAAGCTTTCTTT; cdr3_aa: CASSLSVGEAFF; j_call: TRBJ1-1; clone_size: few; d_call: .; v_call: TRBV12-3/TRBV12-4
cdr3_nt: TGCGCCAGCAGCTGGGGACAGGGACCAAATGAAAAACTGTTTTTT; cdr3_aa: CASSWGQGPNEKLFF; j_call: TRBJ1-4; clone_size: .; d_call: TRBD1; v_call: TRBV5-1
cdr3_nt: TGCGCCATTCAGGGTCCATTCGGGGGGGAGACCCAGTACTTC; cdr3_aa: CAIQGPFGGETQYF; j_call: TRBJ2-5; clone_size: .; d_call: TRBD2; v_call: TRBV5-1
cdr3_nt: TGCGCCAGCAGCCAAGACCAGGGGTTCTCCTACGAGCAGTACTTC; cdr3_aa: CASSQDQGFSYEQYF; j_call: TRBJ2-7; clone_size: many; d_call: .; v_call: TRBV4-3
cdr3_nt: TGCAGCGTTGAATTGAACTCCTACGAGCAGTACTTC; cdr3_aa: CSVELNSYEQYF; j_call: TRBJ2-7; clone_size: few; d_call: .; v_call: TRBV29-1
cdr3_nt: TGTGCCAGCAGCCCCGGGACAGGGGACACAGATACGCAGTATTTT; cdr3_aa: CASSPGTGDTDTQYF; j_call: TRBJ2-3; clone_size: few; d_call: TRBD1; v_call: TRBV5-5
cdr3_nt: TGCGCCAGCCGTCTAGGACAGGGCGGATACGAGCAGTACTTC; cdr3_aa: CASRLGQGGYEQYF; j_call: TRBJ2-7; clone_size: .; d_call: TRBD1; v_call: TRBV5-1
cdr3_nt: TGTGCCACCAGCTCGGGTCTAGCGGAAGAGACCCAGTACTTC; cdr3_aa: CATSSGLAEETQYF; j_call: TRBJ2-5; clone_size: few; d_call: TRBD2; v_call: TRBV15
cdr3_nt: TGCGCCAGCAGCCCGAACCCAGTACAAGAGACCCAGTACTTC; cdr3_aa: CASSPNPVQETQYF; j_call: TRBJ2-5; clone_size: few; d_call: .; v_call: TRBV5-1